This TCR beta chain emerged from a study of control samples from healthy donors and cancer patients. This table comes from immunoSEQ multiplex PCR, and its TCRdb copy is limited to in-frame clones, with some not included. This sample carries some 200,000 clones, over 90% of them seen once, and the ten largest clones take roughly 1.6%. The CDR3 has 15 amino acids. Germline V gives CDR1 SGHRS, CDR2 YFSETQ. With 3 bases removed from V and 0 bases from J, the gap between germline ends came to 10 bases. Sequencing input: blood. This chain uses TRBV5-1 with TRBJ2-1, with D tentatively TRBD2 (7 bases). The TCR comes from a man aged 45-60 years in good health. The CDR3 DNA reads as TGCGCCAGCAGCTCGGGGGGCCGCTCCTACAATGAGCAGTTCTTC. Protein product: CASSSGGRSYNEQFF.